Sequencing of this TCR beta chain was carried out in a study of response to subunit inactivated influenza vaccine (dated 2018 in TCRdb). Regarding the study in general: To follow how T cells responded to a trivalent subunit inactivated influenza vaccine, the researchers relied on deep quantitative profiling of the T cell receptor repertoire.

Comments on this clonotype: It has no known antigen specificity. The input lacks base qualities; no much larger clone sits a single base away.

Library preparation used RT-PCR. TCRdb shows the sequencer as Illumina HiSeq 2500. TCRdb passed the public sequencing reads through fastp at Q25 and MiXCR, retaining productive beta sequences. Identical CDR3 protein sequences are pooled into one entry, listed with their most common genes and DNA. For this sample the table gives about 800,000 distinct CDR3 sequences, of which 21% were detected only once. The ten largest clones add up to roughly 10% of the sample. The investigation overall reported the following: The authors proposed that each seasonal influenza vaccination may bring in only a limited number of new T cells.

There are 14 amino acids in the CDR3, from cysteine to phenylalanine inclusive. The read is trimmed to its CDR3 DNA, 42 bases read in frame from base 1. Trimming takes 6 bases from V and 0 bases from J, and the germline ends sit 11 bases apart. CDR1 MDHEN and CDR2 SYDVKM were looked up in the germline V gene. The sequence came from a man aged 50-59 years who received an inactivated influenza vaccine. Donor details come from another sample of the same person, matched by shared clones. This receptor chain uses TRBV28 and TRBJ1-2; a confident D gene designation cannot be given. The sequenced sample was PBMCs from blood, obtained roughly 5 days after vaccination. The sequence in DNA is TGTGCCAGCAGCTGGGCAGGTTCTAACTATGGCTACACCTTC. Translated, it reads CASSWAGSNYGYTF.